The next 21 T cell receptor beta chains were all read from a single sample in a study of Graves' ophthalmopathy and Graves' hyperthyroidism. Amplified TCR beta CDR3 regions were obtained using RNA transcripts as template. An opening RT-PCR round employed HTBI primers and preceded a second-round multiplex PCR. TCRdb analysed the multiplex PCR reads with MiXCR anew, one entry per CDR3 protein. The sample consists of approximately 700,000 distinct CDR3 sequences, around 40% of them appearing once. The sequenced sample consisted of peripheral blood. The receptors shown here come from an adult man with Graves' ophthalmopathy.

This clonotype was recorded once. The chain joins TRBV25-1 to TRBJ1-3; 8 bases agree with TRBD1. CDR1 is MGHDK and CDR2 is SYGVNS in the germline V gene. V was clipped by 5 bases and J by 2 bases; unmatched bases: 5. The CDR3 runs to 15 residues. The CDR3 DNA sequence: TGTGCCAGCAGTTTACTACAGGGGGCTGGAAACACCATATATTTT. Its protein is CASSLLQGAGNTIYF.

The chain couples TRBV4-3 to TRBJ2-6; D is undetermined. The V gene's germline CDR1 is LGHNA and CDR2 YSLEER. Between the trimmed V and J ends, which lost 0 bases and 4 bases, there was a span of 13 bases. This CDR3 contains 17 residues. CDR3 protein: CASSQDYRVNGANVLTF. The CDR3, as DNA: TGCGCCAGCAGCCAAGATTATAGGGTAAACGGGGCCAACGTCCTGACTTTC.

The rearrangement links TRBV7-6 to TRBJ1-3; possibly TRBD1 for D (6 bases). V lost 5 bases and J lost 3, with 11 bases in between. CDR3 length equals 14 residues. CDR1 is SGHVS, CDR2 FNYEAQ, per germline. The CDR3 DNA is TGTGCCAGCAGCATTGGGACACTTGGAAACACCATATATTTT. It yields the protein CASSIGTLGNTIYF.

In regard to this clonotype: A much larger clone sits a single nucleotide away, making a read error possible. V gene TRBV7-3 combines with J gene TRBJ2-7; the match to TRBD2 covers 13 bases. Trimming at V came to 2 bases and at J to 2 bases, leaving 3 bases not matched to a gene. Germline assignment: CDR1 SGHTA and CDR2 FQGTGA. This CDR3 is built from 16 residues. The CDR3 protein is CASSLEGTSGTYEQYF. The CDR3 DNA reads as TGTGCCAGCAGCTTAGAAGGGACTAGCGGGACCTACGAGCAGTACTTC.

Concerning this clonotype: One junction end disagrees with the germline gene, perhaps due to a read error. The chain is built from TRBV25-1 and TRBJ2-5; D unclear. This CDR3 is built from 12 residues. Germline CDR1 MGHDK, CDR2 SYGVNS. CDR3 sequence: CAGSLQWAAQYF. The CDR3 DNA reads TGTGCCGGCAGCTTACAGTGGGCGGCCCAGTACTTC.

The CDR3 sequence: CASSRAGTGDQPQHF. DNA for the CDR3: TGTGCCAGTAGTCGGGCCGGGACAGGGGATCAGCCCCAGCATTTT. The V and J genes are TRBV24-1 and TRBJ1-5, with 10 bases identical to TRBD1. V lost 11 bases to trimming and J lost 5 bases; unmatched junction nucleotides: 11. Germline V CDR1 and CDR2: KGHDR, SFDVKD. This CDR3 contains 15 residues.

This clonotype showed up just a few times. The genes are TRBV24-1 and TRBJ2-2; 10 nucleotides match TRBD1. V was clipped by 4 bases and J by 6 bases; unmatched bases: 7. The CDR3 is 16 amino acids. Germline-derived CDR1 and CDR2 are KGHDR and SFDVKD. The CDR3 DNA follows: TGTGCCACCAGTGACCCAGGGACAGGGGACGCCGGGGAGCTGTTTTTT. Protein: CATSDPGTGDAGELFF.

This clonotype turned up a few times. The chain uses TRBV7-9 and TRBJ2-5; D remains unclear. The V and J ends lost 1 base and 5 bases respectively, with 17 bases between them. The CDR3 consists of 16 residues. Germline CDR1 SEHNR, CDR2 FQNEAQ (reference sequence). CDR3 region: CASSLGPGRPQETQYF. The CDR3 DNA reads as TGTGCCAGCAGCTTAGGTCCCGGCAGGCCCCAGGAGACCCAGTACTTC.

The CDR3 here is CASSYGPVTGGEETQYF. CDR3 nucleotides: TGTGCCAGCAGTTACGGTCCGGTGACAGGGGGCGAAGAGACCCAGTACTTC. This chain links TRBV12-3 or TRBV12-4 with TRBJ2-5, with TRBD1 matching over 10 bases. V was pared by 4 bases and J by 3 bases, with 11 bases of the junction left unmatched. This CDR3 is 17 amino acids long.

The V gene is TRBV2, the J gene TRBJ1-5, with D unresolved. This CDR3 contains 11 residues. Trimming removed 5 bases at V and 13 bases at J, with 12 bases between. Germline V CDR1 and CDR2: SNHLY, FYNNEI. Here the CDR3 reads CASSLSYTQHF. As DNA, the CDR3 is TGTGCCAGCAGTTTGTCCTATACTCAGCATTTT.

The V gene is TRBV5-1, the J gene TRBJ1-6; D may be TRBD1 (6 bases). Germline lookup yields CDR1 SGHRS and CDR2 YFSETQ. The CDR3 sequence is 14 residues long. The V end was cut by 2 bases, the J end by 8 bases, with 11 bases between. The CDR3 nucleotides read TGCGCCAGCAGCTTCAGGGGCATGGATTCACCCCTCCACTTT. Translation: CASSFRGMDSPLHF.

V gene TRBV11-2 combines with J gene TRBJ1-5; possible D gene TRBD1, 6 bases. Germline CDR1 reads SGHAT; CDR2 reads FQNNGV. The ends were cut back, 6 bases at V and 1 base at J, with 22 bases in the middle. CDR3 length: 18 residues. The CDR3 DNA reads TGTGCCAGCAGTTTCCCCACAGGGAGGGGACAAAGCAATCAGCCCCAGCATTTT. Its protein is CASSFPTGRGQSNQPQHF. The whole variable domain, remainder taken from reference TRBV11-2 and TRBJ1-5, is EAGVAQSPRYKIIEKRQSVAFWCNPISGHATLYWYQQILGQGPKLLIQFQNNGVVDDSQLPKDRFSAERLKGVDSTLKIQPAKLEDSAVYLCASSFPTGRGQSNQPQHFGDGTRLSIL.

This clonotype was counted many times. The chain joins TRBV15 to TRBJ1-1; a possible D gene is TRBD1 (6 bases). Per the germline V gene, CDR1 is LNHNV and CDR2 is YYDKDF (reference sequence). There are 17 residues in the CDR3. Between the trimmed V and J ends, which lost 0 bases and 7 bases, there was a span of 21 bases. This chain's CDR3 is CATSREFTSGARREAFF. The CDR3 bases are TGTGCCACCAGCAGAGAATTCACGTCGGGGGCGCGGCGTGAAGCTTTCTTT.

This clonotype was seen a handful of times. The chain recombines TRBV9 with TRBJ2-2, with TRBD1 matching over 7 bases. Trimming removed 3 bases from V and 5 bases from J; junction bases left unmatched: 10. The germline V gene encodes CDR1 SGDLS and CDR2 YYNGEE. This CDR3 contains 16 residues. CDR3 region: CASSARQGRRTGELFF. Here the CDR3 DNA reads TGTGCCAGCAGCGCCCGACAGGGTAGACGGACCGGGGAGCTGTTTTTT.

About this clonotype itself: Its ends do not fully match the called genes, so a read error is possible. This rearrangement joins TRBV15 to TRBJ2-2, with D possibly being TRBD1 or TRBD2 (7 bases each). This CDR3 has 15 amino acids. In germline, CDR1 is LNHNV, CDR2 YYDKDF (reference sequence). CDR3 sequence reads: CAISRGAGAAGELFF. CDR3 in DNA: TGTGCCATCAGCAGGGGGGCGGGGGCTGCCGGGGAGCTGTTTTTT.

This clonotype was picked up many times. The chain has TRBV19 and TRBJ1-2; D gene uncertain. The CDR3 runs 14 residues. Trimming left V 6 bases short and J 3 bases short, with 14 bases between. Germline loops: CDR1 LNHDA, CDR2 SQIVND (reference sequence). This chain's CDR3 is CASRQLDGDYGYTF. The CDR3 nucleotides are TGTGCCAGTAGACAGCTGGACGGAGACTATGGCTACACCTTC.

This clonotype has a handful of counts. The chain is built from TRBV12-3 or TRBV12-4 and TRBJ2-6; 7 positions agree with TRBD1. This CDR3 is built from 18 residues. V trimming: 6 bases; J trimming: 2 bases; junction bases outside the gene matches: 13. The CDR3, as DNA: TGTGCCAGCAGGATGAGCCCGGGACAGAGTACTGGGGCCAACGTCCTGACTTTC. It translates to CASRMSPGQSTGANVLTF.

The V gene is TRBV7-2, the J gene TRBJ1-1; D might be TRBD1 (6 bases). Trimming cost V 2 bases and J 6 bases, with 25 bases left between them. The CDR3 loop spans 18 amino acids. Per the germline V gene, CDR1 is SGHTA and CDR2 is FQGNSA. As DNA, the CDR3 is TGTGCCAGCAGCTTAAAGTCCGTTATTACAGGGTTAAACTCTGAAGCTTTCTTT. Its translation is CASSLKSVITGLNSEAFF.

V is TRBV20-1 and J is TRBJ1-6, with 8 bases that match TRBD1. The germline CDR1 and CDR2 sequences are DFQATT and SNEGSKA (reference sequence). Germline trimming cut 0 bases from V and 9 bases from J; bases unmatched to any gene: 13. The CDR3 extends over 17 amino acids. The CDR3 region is CSARDSRGLRRTSPLHF. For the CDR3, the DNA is TGCAGTGCTAGAGATTCCAGGGGGCTTAGACGTACTTCACCCCTCCACTTT.

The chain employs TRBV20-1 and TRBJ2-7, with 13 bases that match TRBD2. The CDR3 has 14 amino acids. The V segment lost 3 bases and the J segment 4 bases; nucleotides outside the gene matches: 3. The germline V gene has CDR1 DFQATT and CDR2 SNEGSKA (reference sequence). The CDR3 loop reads CSASGTSGDYEQYF. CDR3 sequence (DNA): TGCAGTGCTAGTGGGACTAGCGGGGATTACGAGCAGTACTTC.

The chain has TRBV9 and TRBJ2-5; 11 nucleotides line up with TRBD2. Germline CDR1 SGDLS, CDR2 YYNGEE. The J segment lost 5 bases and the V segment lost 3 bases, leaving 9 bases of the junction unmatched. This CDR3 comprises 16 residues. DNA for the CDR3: TGTGCCAGCAGCGGCCCGACTAGCGGGGTGGGGGAGACCCAGTACTTC. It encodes CASSGPTSGVGETQYF. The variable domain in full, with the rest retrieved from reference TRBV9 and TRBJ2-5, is DSGVTQTPKHLITATGQRVTLRCSPRSGDLSVYWYQQSLDQGLQFLIQYYNGEERAKGNILERFSAQQFPDLHSELNLSSLELGDSALYFCASSGPTSGVGETQYFGPGTRLLVL.